This TCR beta chain derives from a study of CD8 T cells in ankylosing spondylitis. The CDR3 runs to 15 residues. V was clipped by 6 bases and J by 6 bases; unmatched bases: 12. This clonotype was seen ten or more times. The target antigen is unknown. Regarding the study as a whole: Disease-linked clones reportedly concentrated significantly in matched ankylosing spondylitis synovial fluid. A TCR beta motif made of fewer than ten highly homologous variants seemed typical of ankylosing spondylitis blood.

From the 5' RACE reads, TCRdb called clonotypes with MiXCR, one entry per CDR3 protein. Among some 800,000 distinct CDR3 sequences listed, about 11% were seen once. The rearrangement joins TRBV12-3 or TRBV12-4 to TRBJ2-7; 9 bases agree with TRBD1. What was sequenced was blood, either unsorted or a sorted T cell fraction (not recorded which). This receptor was taken from a male donor with ankylosing spondylitis. For the CDR3, the DNA is TGTGCCAGCAGCCCCCGGACAGGGGATGGCGGCGAGCAGTACTTC. It codes for CASSPRTGDGGEQYF.